The source of this T cell receptor (beta chain) is a study of OX40 agonist ivuxolimab in advanced cancers. General study findings and limits: It was also the case that some nonresponders had low normalized T-cell clonal expansion. The work left the antigen specificity of expanded peripheral T cells undetermined.

Turning to this clone: The antigen is not known.

Germline V gene data show CDR1 as SGHDN and CDR2 as FVKESK. Trimming at V came to 3 bases and at J to 6 bases, leaving 6 bases not matched to a gene. The CDR3 spans 17 residues. The data were produced by immunoSEQ multiplex PCR, yet TCRdb's version contains in-frame clones alone and is incomplete. This sample yields about 79,000 clones, of which approximately 85% are seen a single time; 3.5% to 4.5% belongs to the top ten. The chain uses TRBV14 and TRBJ2-2; 14 bases map to TRBD2. This clonotype originated in an adult with an advanced solid tumor such as melanoma, head and neck, liver or kidney cancer. The sequencing used CD4+ or CD8+ T cells sorted from blood, collected in a trial of the OX40 agonist ivuxolimab. CDR3 residues: CASSHGLAGGFAGELFF. CDR3 sequence (DNA): TGTGCCAGCAGCCACGGACTAGCGGGAGGATTCGCCGGGGAGCTGTTTTTT.